The clone carrying this TCR beta chain was observed many times. These data come from a study of T-cell reconstitution after alpha-beta-depleted transplantation in children. Trimming left V 6 bases short and J 1 base short, with 15 bases between. The CDR3 covers 15 residues. CDR1 MDHEN and CDR2 SYDVKM come from the germline V gene. Library preparation (for TCRbeta) was performed with unique molecular identifiers. MiXCR was run by TCRdb on the PCR reads, yielding one entry per CDR3 protein. Seen here are about 610,000 distinct CDR3 sequences, 10% to 13% observed once, and the top ten hold less than 5%. The J gene is TRBJ1-1, the V gene TRBV28; D is possibly TRBD1 (5 bases). The clonotype originates from a human donor who donated a stem cell graft to a child with acute myeloid leukemia. This specimen was PBMCs from the stem cell graft donor, taken from the stem cell graft. The CDR3 protein is CASSPRQRGNTEAFF. CDR3 nucleotide sequence: TGTGCCAGCAGCCCCCGGCAGAGGGGGAACACTGAAGCTTTCTTT.